Listed here are 30 T cell receptor beta chains from one sample, sequenced in a study of Ad26.COV2.S vaccination and SARS-CoV-2 variants. The protocol was immunoSEQ multiplex PCR, while the TCRdb copy is restricted to in-frame clones and leaves out a portion. The table records approximately 140,000 clones, 86% of them present only once. The sequencing here drew on peripheral blood, taken after recovery from COVID-19. The source of these receptors is a human donor who had recovered from COVID-19.

The V and J genes are TRBV24-1 and TRBJ2-1; 9 bases are a match to TRBD2. CDR3 length equals 17 residues. With V trimmed by 4 bases and J by 6 bases, 12 bases remained unmatched. CDR1 and CDR2 (germline): KGHDR, SFDVKD. Written as DNA, the CDR3 is TGTGCCACCAGTGACAATATAGCGGGGGACCTCTCCAATGAGCAGTTCTTC. Its protein is CATSDNIAGDLSNEQFF.

V is TRBV7-8 and J is TRBJ2-2; 8 nucleotides align to TRBD2. The CDR3 sequence is 15 residues long. The junction had 5 bases not matched to a gene; V was cut back by 1 base and J by 7 bases. From germline, CDR1 is SGHVS and CDR2 FQNEAQ. The CDR3 loop is CASSLVGGVNGELFF. Written as DNA, the CDR3 is TGTGCCAGCAGCTTAGTCGGGGGGGTAAACGGGGAGCTGTTTTTT.

J is TRBJ2-1 and V is TRBV3-1 (or the pseudogene TRBV3-2); 7 bases align to TRBD2. V shed 3 bases and J 0 bases; nucleotides not matched to a gene: 5. From germline, CDR1 is LGHDT and CDR2 YNNKEL (reference sequence). CDR3 size: 16 residues. The CDR3 nucleotides are TGTGCCAGCAGCCAGGACACTAGCGTCTCCTACAATGAGCAGTTCTTC. It translates to CASSQDTSVSYNEQFF.

The V gene is TRBV9, the J gene TRBJ2-2, with a possible D match to TRBD2 (5 bases). CDR1 is SGDLS and CDR2 is YYNGEE in the germline V gene. The V end was cut by 2 bases, the J end by 7 bases, with 18 bases between. This CDR3 is built from 16 residues. The DNA of the CDR3 is TGTGCCAGCAGCGTCTGGGGAAATGACCGGGACGGGGAGCTGTTTTTT. Its protein product is CASSVWGNDRDGELFF.

The gene calls are TRBV5-4 and TRBJ2-3; D is undetermined. Germline loops: CDR1 SGHNT, CDR2 YYREEE (reference sequence). The length of the CDR3 is 15 residues. Trimming took 2 bases from V and 0 from J, leaving 10 bases between them. The CDR3 region is CASSLLGSSTDTQYF. CDR3 sequence (DNA): TGTGCCAGCAGCTTACTGGGCAGCAGCACAGATACGCAGTATTTT.

DNA of the CDR3: TGTGCCTGGAGTGTCAAAGTTTTGAACACTGAAGCTTTCTTT. It yields the protein CAWSVKVLNTEAFF. The V and J genes are TRBV30 and TRBJ1-1; no clear D. The CDR3 spans 14 residues. Trimming took 0 bases from V and 0 from J, leaving 8 bases between them. The germline gives CDR1 GTSNPN, CDR2 SVGIG (reference sequence).

This clone was detected only once. The CDR3 sequence: CASSPDRPLVSGGYTF. The CDR3 DNA reads TGTGCCAGCAGCCCCGATCGCCCTCTAGTGAGTGGAGGCTACACCTTC. The chain couples TRBV7-2 to TRBJ1-2, with D hard to call. CDR3 length equals 16 residues. The germline V and J ends were trimmed by 5 bases and 8 bases, with 24 bases remaining between them. The V gene's germline CDR1 is SGHTA and CDR2 FQGNSA.

The rearrangement joins TRBV3-1 (or the pseudogene TRBV3-2) to TRBJ2-7, with TRBD2 identical over 7 bases. The ends lost 6 bases at V and 3 bases at J; junction bases unmatched: 8. CDR3 length: 14 residues. Germline CDR1 reads LGHDT; CDR2 reads YNNKEL (reference sequence). The CDR3 DNA is TGTGCCAGCAGTCCACTTCCTAGCGGCTACGAGCAGTACTTC. Translation gives CASSPLPSGYEQYF.

The chain combines TRBV9 with TRBJ1-2, with unresolved D. Germline CDR1 is SGDLS and CDR2 is YYNGEE. V shed 0 bases and J shed 7 bases, with 4 bases lying between them. The CDR3 extends over 11 amino acids. CDR3 residues: CASSVGSGYTF. The CDR3 bases are TGTGCCAGCAGCGTAGGCTCTGGCTACACCTTC.

V is TRBV3-1 (or the pseudogene TRBV3-2) and J is TRBJ2-1, with no clear D. The CDR3 is made up of 14 amino acids. V was clipped by 1 base and J by 4 bases, with 8 bases between them. CDR1 and CDR2 (germline): LGHDT, YNNKEL (reference sequence). The CDR3 nucleotides are TGTGCCAGCAGCCAAGGGGGTACTTACAATGAGCAGTTCTTC. Translating gives CASSQGGTYNEQFF.

J is TRBJ1-1 and V is TRBV7-9, with D possibly TRBD1 on 5 matching bases. V was clipped by 3 bases and J by 6 bases, with 17 bases between them. The CDR3 is 15 residues long. Germline V gives CDR1 SEHNR, CDR2 FQNEAQ (reference sequence). The CDR3 coding sequence is TGTGCCAGCAGCTTCGTGGGATTGGGGCTCCCTGAAGCTTTCTTT. Translation: CASSFVGLGLPEAFF.

The chain recombines TRBV18 with TRBJ1-4, with TRBD1 as a possible D gene (5 bases). The CDR3 is made up of 16 amino acids. V was cut by 2 bases and J by 0 bases, with 10 bases left in between. The germline CDR1 and CDR2 sequences are KGHSH and LQKENI. CDR3 nucleotides: TGTGCCAGCTCACCAAATAGGGGTGCAACTAATGAAAAACTGTTTTTT. Its protein product is CASSPNRGATNEKLFF.

This clone was detected a few times. The gene calls are TRBV5-1 and TRBJ2-2, with D possibly being TRBD2 (6 bases). The CDR3 runs 14 residues. The V end lost 6 bases, the J end lost 7 bases, and 16 bases lay between the germline ends. Germline V gene lookup returns CDR1 SGHRS and CDR2 YFSETQ. The CDR3: CASTGGASGGELFF. Here the CDR3 DNA reads TGCGCCAGCACAGGAGGGGCCTCCGGCGGGGAGCTGTTTTTT.

Here the CDR3 DNA reads TGCGCCAGCAGAGTGAGCCAAGAGACCCAGTACTTC. Residues: CASRVSQETQYF. V gene TRBV5-1 combines with J gene TRBJ2-5; D remains unclear. Trimming removed 5 bases from V and 1 base from J, with 6 bases in between. This CDR3 comprises 12 residues. Per the germline V gene, CDR1 is SGHRS and CDR2 is YFSETQ.

CDR3 in amino acids: CASSRPGLNTEAFF. CDR3 DNA sequence: TGTGCCAGCTCACGGCCGGGACTAAACACTGAAGCTTTCTTT. The gene calls are TRBV18 and TRBJ1-1, with D tentatively TRBD1 (5 bases). Between the trimmed V and J ends, which lost 4 bases and 2 bases, there was a span of 11 bases. Per the germline V gene, CDR1 is KGHSH and CDR2 is LQKENI. The CDR3 spans 14 residues. Full variable domain (outside the CDR3, taken from reference TRBV18 and TRBJ1-1): NAGVMQNPRHLVRRRGQEARLRCSPMKGHSHVYWYRQLPEEGLKFMVYLQKENIIDESGMPKERFSAEFPKEGPSILRIQQVVRGDSAAYFCASSRPGLNTEAFFGQGTRLTVV.

This chain uses TRBV29-1 with TRBJ2-1; D gene ambiguous. CDR1 and CDR2 from the germline V gene are SQVTM and ANQGSEA. The CDR3 has 10 amino acids. Trimming stripped 4 bases from V and 6 bases from J, with 4 bases between. The CDR3 bases are TGCAGCGTTGGCAGCAATGAGCAGTTCTTC. Protein: CSVGSNEQFF.

J is TRBJ2-6 and V is TRBV28, with D uncertain. Germline lookup yields CDR1 MDHEN and CDR2 SYDVKM. The CDR3 runs to 15 residues. The V end was cut by 2 bases, the J end by 0 bases, with 5 bases between. CDR3 amino acids: CASSLLLSGANVLTF. In DNA form, the CDR3 reads TGTGCCAGCAGTTTACTGCTCTCTGGGGCCAACGTCCTGACTTTC.

The gene calls are TRBV7-2 and TRBJ1-4; D may be TRBD1 (5 bases). From germline, CDR1 is SGHTA and CDR2 FQGNSA. The CDR3 has 13 residues. Trimming took 5 bases from V and 10 from J, leaving 14 bases between them. The CDR3 region is CASSGSRDGKLFF. CDR3 nucleotides: TGTGCCAGCAGCGGCAGCAGGGACGGAAAACTGTTTTTT.

The chain combines TRBV6-6 with TRBJ1-5; D unresolved. The CDR3 extends over 13 amino acids. The V and J ends lost 7 bases and 7 bases respectively, with 14 bases between them. The germline V gene has CDR1 MNHNY and CDR2 SVGAGI (reference sequence). CDR3 nucleotides: TGTGCCAGCATCGAATTTGAGAGCCAGCCCCAGCATTTT. Translation: CASIEFESQPQHF.

The V and J genes are TRBV6-6 and TRBJ1-5; D is unresolved. The CDR3 runs to 11 residues. Per germline, CDR1 MNHNY and CDR2 SVGAGI (reference sequence). Trimming cost V 5 bases and J 8 bases, with 7 bases left between them. The CDR3 protein is CASSTGKPQHF. CDR3 sequence (DNA): TGTGCCAGCAGTACCGGGAAGCCCCAGCATTTT.

Written as DNA, the CDR3 is TGTGCCAGCAGCTTAGGGACAGAAGAGACCCAGTACTTC. Amino acid sequence: CASSLGTEETQYF. This sequence joins TRBV7-9 and TRBJ2-5; a possible D gene is TRBD1 (6 bases). Trimming left V 1 base short and J 3 bases short, with 6 bases between. This CDR3 is built from 13 residues. Germline CDR1 reads SEHNR; CDR2 reads FQNEAQ (reference sequence).

Only a few counts were recorded for this clone. This sequence joins TRBV19 and TRBJ1-5, with D possibly being TRBD1 (6 bases). Germline V gene sequence: CDR1 LNHDA, CDR2 SQIVND (reference sequence). V was cut by 7 bases and J by 4 bases, with 8 bases left in between. This CDR3 contains 12 residues. CDR3 in amino acids: CASNQGNQPQHF. For the CDR3, the DNA is TGTGCCAGTAACCAGGGGAATCAGCCCCAGCATTTT.

The sample holds one count of this clone. CDR3 sequence reads: CASSPPGTGLYEQYF. CDR3 bases: TGTGCCAGCTCACCGCCCGGGACAGGATTATACGAGCAGTACTTC. This chain links TRBV18 with TRBJ2-7; 8 nucleotides line up with TRBD1. Germline trimming cut 3 bases from V and 4 bases from J; bases unmatched to any gene: 8. The CDR3 is 15 amino acids. Germline V gene lookup returns CDR1 KGHSH and CDR2 LQKENI. The entire variable domain, with the rest obtained from reference TRBV18 and TRBJ2-7, is as follows: NAGVMQNPRHLVRRRGQEARLRCSPMKGHSHVYWYRQLPEEGLKFMVYLQKENIIDESGMPKERFSAEFPKEGPSILRIQQVVRGDSAAYFCASSPPGTGLYEQYFGPGTRLTVT.

The chain uses TRBV6-1 and TRBJ2-1; 8 bases line up with TRBD2. The CDR3 sequence is 19 residues long. Germline CDR1 reads MNHNS; CDR2 reads SASEGT. J lost 4 bases, V lost 2 bases, and 16 bases had no gene match. CDR3 sequence reads: CASSEYPPGAGGSYNEQFF. The CDR3 DNA is TGTGCCAGCAGTGAATATCCCCCAGGGGCGGGGGGTAGTTACAATGAGCAGTTCTTC.

V and J are TRBV6-1 and TRBJ1-5, with a possible D match to TRBD1 (6 bases). This CDR3 has 17 residues. From germline, CDR1 is MNHNS and CDR2 SASEGT. Trimming took 4 bases from V and 0 from J, leaving 16 bases between them. The CDR3 protein is CASSVAGQPYSNQPQHF. CDR3 DNA sequence: TGTGCCAGCAGTGTCGCCGGACAGCCATATAGCAATCAGCCCCAGCATTTT.

This chain joins TRBV27 and TRBJ1-2, with no clear D. Germline V gene lookup returns CDR1 MNHEY and CDR2 SMNVEV (reference sequence). Trimming left V 2 bases short and J 14 bases short, with 18 bases between. The CDR3 runs to 13 residues. In DNA, the CDR3 is TGTGCCAGCAGTTTAGACCTGGGCGGAATCCTGACCTTC. Residues: CASSLDLGGILTF.

This chain connects TRBV5-6 to TRBJ1-1, with D unclear. Germline CDR1 reads SGHDT; CDR2 reads YYEEEE. V lost 2 bases to trimming and J lost 6 bases, with 14 bases between them. The CDR3 loop spans 14 amino acids. The CDR3 DNA reads TGTGCCAGCAGCTTACACTCCCCTCGGGCTGAAGCTTTCTTT. The encoded protein is CASSLHSPRAEAFF.

The chain is built from TRBV28 and TRBJ1-2; D may be TRBD1 (5 bases). The germline CDR1 and CDR2 sequences are MDHEN and SYDVKM. The V and J ends lost 7 bases and 3 bases respectively, with 12 bases between them. There are 13 residues in the CDR3. CDR3 nucleotide sequence: TGTGCCAGCACCTCCGGGACGTACTATGGCTACACCTTC. Translation: CASTSGTYYGYTF.

This chain joins TRBV6-6 and TRBJ2-3; 8 bases map to TRBD2. V gave up 6 bases and J gave up 1 base; unmatched junction bases: 9. Germline values: CDR1 MNHNY, CDR2 SVGAGI (reference sequence). CDR3 size: 16 residues. Here the CDR3 reads CASSPGRAEGTDTQYF. CDR3 sequence (DNA): TGTGCCAGCAGCCCCGGGAGGGCCGAAGGCACAGATACGCAGTATTTT.

The chain joins TRBV6-5 to TRBJ1-1; D not certain. The V end was cut by 3 bases, the J end by 5 bases, with 13 bases between. From germline, CDR1 is MNHEY and CDR2 SVGAGI. The CDR3 covers 14 residues. DNA for the CDR3: TGTGCCAGCAGTTATAATAGGAGACGAACTGAAGCTTTCTTT. Its translation: CASSYNRRRTEAFF.